What follows are 3 T cell receptor beta chains derived from one specimen sequenced in a study of T cell repertoires in cytomegalovirus infection. TCRdb recomputed calls from the reads with MiXCR, one row per CDR3 protein. The sample includes 100,000 to 150,000 distinct CDR3 sequences, approximately 30% of them seen just once. Their antigens remain unidentified. The source material was CD8+ T cells from cultured PBMCs, sampled from culture after CMV antigen stimulation. Every receptor here comes from a human donor in good health (CMV status not recorded). Some clones in this sample may be carry-over from other donors' samples.

The chain employs TRBV7-2 and TRBJ2-7; D remains ambiguous. V shed 1 base and J shed 6 bases, with 13 bases lying between them. The germline gives CDR1 SGHTA, CDR2 FQGNSA. The CDR3 extends over 14 amino acids. DNA for the CDR3: TGTGCCAGCAGCTTAGAGTGGCTACGTACCGAGCAGTACTTC. It is translated as CASSLEWLRTEQYF.

V usage is TRBV4-1 and J usage is TRBJ2-7; D is unclear. The CDR3 runs to 15 residues. Looked up from germline, CDR1 is MGHRA and CDR2 is YSYEKL. V was cut by 1 base and J by 4 bases, with 14 bases left in between. The CDR3 nucleotides read TGCGCCAGCAGCCAAGCTTTGGGTTTAGGGTACGAGCAGTACTTC. Protein product: CASSQALGLGYEQYF.

The rearrangement links TRBV20-1 to TRBJ2-1; no clear D. The CDR3 has 13 amino acids. The germline V gene has CDR1 DFQATT and CDR2 SNEGSKA (reference sequence). V was clipped by 6 bases and J by 2 bases, with 11 bases between them. The CDR3: CSAAGLTYNEQFF. The CDR3 DNA is TGCAGTGCGGCAGGTTTAACCTACAATGAGCAGTTCTTC.